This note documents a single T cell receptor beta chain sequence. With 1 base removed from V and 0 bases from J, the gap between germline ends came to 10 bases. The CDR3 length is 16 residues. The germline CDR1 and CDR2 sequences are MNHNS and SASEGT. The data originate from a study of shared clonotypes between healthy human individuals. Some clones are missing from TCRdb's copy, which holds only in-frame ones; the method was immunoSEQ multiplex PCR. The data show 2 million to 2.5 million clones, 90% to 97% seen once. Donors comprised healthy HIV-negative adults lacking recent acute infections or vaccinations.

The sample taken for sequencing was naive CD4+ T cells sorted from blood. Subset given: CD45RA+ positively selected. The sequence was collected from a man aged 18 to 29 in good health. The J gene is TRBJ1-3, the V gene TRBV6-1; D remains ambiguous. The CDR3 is CASSEEYGSSGNTIYF. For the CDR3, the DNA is TGTGCCAGCAGTGAAGAGTATGGTAGCTCTGGAAACACCATATATTTT.